This TCR beta chain was recovered during a study of blood T cell repertoires in COVID-19. CDR3 length: 15 amino acids. The germline V gene encodes CDR1 MDHEN and CDR2 SYDVKM. After removal of 6 bases from V and 3 bases from J, the junction contained 8 bases not matched to a gene. TCRdb's table, derived via immunoSEQ multiplex PCR, lists solely in-frame clones and lacks some. The sample consists of about 350,000 clones, about 90% of them appearing once. Participants reported their clinical history, and cohort assignment relied on those reports. For recovered donors of Cohort 3, there were two negative PCRs, clearance, or symptom resolution. This clone was observed a few times.

This TCR derives from a woman aged 30 to 39 who had recovered from COVID-19. The sample was PBMCs or T cells enriched from blood (not recorded which). V usage is TRBV28 and J usage is TRBJ1-1; 9 bases map to TRBD1. The CDR3 DNA sequence: TGTGCCAGCAGATCCGGGACAGGGAGGTACACTGAAGCTTTCTTT. It specifies CASRSGTGRYTEAFF.